The sequence of this T cell receptor (beta chain) was determined in a study of regulatory and conventional T cells in RAG deficiency. Details on this clone: Its antigen remains unknown.

Notes on the study in general: Omenn patients showed >80% Treg-Tconv overlap and shorter CDR3 lengths. Control T-cell subsets had markedly higher Shannon entropy and lower Simpson indices than RAG-deficient patients.

Blood CD4+ CD25-low CD127-high conventional T cells supplied the genomic DNA template. Sequenced by immunoSEQ multiplex PCR; TCRdb stores in-frame clones only, minus some. The data show fewer than 40,000 clones, about 80% seen once. The same sample was also used in a study of regulatory T cells. Turning to that study: The PCR used 52 TRBV and 13 TRBJ primers. In patients, unique TRB V-J pairs were restricted and V/J usage skewed, especially in Tregs.

The sequenced sample was CD4+ effector T cells sorted from blood. The sequence was obtained from a human donor in good health.

The CDR3 DNA is TGTGCCAGCTCACCACCTAGACTAGCGGGGGAAGAGACCCAGTACTTC. As protein: CASSPPRLAGEETQYF. The J gene is TRBJ2-5, the V gene TRBV18; 12 nucleotides align to TRBD2. V was pared by 0 bases and J by 3 bases, with 2 bases of the junction left unmatched. The CDR3 is made up of 16 amino acids. CDR1 is KGHSH and CDR2 is LQKENI in the germline V gene.